Below are 22 T cell receptor beta chains sequenced from a single sample in a study of T cell responses to AZD1222 COVID-19 vaccine. The table came from immunoSEQ multiplex PCR; TCRdb's copy has only in-frame clones and leaves some out. The table lists 50,000 to 70,000 clones, approximately 85% of them singletons. This specimen was peripheral blood, taken on day 0 of MenACWY control vaccination. The receptors derive from an adult in good health.

V usage is TRBV6-1 and J usage is TRBJ1-5; 9 bases are shared with TRBD1. CDR1 is MNHNS and CDR2 is SASEGT in the germline V gene. V gave up 3 bases and J gave up 6 bases; unmatched junction bases: 9. The CDR3 extends over 16 amino acids. The CDR3 DNA reads TGTGCCAGCAGTGATGGACAGGGGAGGGGAAGTCAGCCCCAGCATTTT. This translates into CASSDGQGRGSQPQHF.

The V and J genes are TRBV19 and TRBJ1-5; D remains unclear. Trimming shortened V by 5 bases and J by 2 bases, and 10 bases separated the two germline ends. This CDR3 has 14 residues. Germline loops: CDR1 LNHDA, CDR2 SQIVND (reference sequence). This CDR3 is CASSFPHGNQPQHF. DNA for the CDR3: TGTGCCAGTAGTTTCCCACACGGCAATCAGCCCCAGCATTTT.

In DNA form, the CDR3 reads TGTGCCAGCAGCCAAGGTGACGAGACCCAGTACTTC. It codes for CASSQGDETQYF. The chain uses TRBV3-1 (or the pseudogene TRBV3-2) and TRBJ2-5; D gene ambiguous. The germline V gene has CDR1 LGHDT and CDR2 YNNKEL (reference sequence). The CDR3 runs to 12 residues. Trimming removed 1 base from V and 5 bases from J, with 5 bases in between.

The chain employs TRBV5-1 and TRBJ2-3, with D perhaps TRBD2 (6 bases). Germline assignment: CDR1 SGHRS and CDR2 YFSETQ. Trimming pared 0 bases from V and 4 bases from J, leaving 6 bases between. This CDR3 is built from 13 residues. The CDR3: CASSLGGADTQYF. The CDR3 coding sequence is TGCGCCAGCAGCTTGGGCGGGGCAGATACGCAGTATTTT.

This rearrangement joins TRBV18 to TRBJ2-5; no reliable D call. CDR1 and CDR2 (germline): KGHSH, LQKENI. The V and J ends lost 4 bases and 1 base respectively, with 10 bases between them. This CDR3 is 14 amino acids long. The CDR3 sequence is CASSRQESQETQYF. For the CDR3, the DNA is TGTGCCAGCTCACGTCAAGAATCCCAAGAGACCCAGTACTTC.

This chain connects TRBV18 to TRBJ1-2; D is unclear. The CDR3 sequence is 14 residues long. Germline V gene lookup returns CDR1 KGHSH and CDR2 LQKENI. The V end was cut by 3 bases, the J end by 0 bases, with 8 bases between. CDR3 nucleotide sequence: TGTGCCAGCTCACCGGACGGAGCTAACTATGGCTACACCTTC. This translates into CASSPDGANYGYTF. The variable domain in full, with the rest retrieved from reference TRBV18 and TRBJ1-2, is NAGVMQNPRHLVRRRGQEARLRCSPMKGHSHVYWYRQLPEEGLKFMVYLQKENIIDESGMPKERFSAEFPKEGPSILRIQQVVRGDSAAYFCASSPDGANYGYTFGSGTRLTVV.

The chain links TRBV9 to TRBJ2-3, with 7 bases fitting TRBD2. Germline trimming cut 5 bases from V and 2 bases from J; bases unmatched to any gene: 8. CDR3 length equals 15 residues. CDR1 and CDR2 from the germline V gene are SGDLS and YYNGEE. CDR3: CASSPLAEVTDTQYF. For the CDR3, the DNA is TGTGCCAGCAGTCCGCTAGCGGAAGTCACAGATACGCAGTATTTT.

The gene calls are TRBV19 and TRBJ1-1; a possible D gene is TRBD1 (6 bases). Germline V CDR1 and CDR2: LNHDA, SQIVND (reference sequence). There are 14 residues in the CDR3. V was cut by 3 bases and J by 2 bases, with 10 bases left in between. The chain's CDR3 is CASSIGTPNTEAFF. The CDR3 bases are TGTGCCAGTAGTATTGGGACACCCAACACTGAAGCTTTCTTT.

The V and J genes are TRBV2 and TRBJ1-5; TRBD1 is a possible D gene (5 bases). V was cut by 2 bases and J by 5 bases, with 10 bases left in between. Germline CDR1 is SNHLY and CDR2 is FYNNEI. The CDR3 runs 14 residues. CDR3 region: CASSEWGSHQPQHF. CDR3 DNA sequence: TGTGCCAGCAGTGAATGGGGCAGCCATCAGCCCCAGCATTTT.

The genes are TRBV19 and TRBJ1-3, with D tentatively TRBD1 (6 bases). The germline gives CDR1 LNHDA, CDR2 SQIVND (reference sequence). This CDR3 is 16 amino acids long. The V and J ends lost 6 bases and 0 bases respectively, with 15 bases between them. CDR3 bases: TGTGCCAGTAGCTCGGGGGCAGTTCGCTCTGGAAACACCATATATTTT. Protein sequence: CASSSGAVRSGNTIYF.

This CDR3 reads CASSLRQNNSPLHF. For the CDR3, the DNA is TGTGCCAGCAGTTTACGGCAGAATAATTCACCCCTCCACTTT. The J gene is TRBJ1-6, the V gene TRBV28; D is unresolved. Germline assignment: CDR1 MDHEN and CDR2 SYDVKM. The CDR3 covers 14 residues. V gave up 2 bases and J gave up 5 bases, with 7 bases separating them.

The CDR3 spells CAWSVNPGRDEQYF. CDR3 in DNA: TGTGCCTGGAGTGTAAATCCGGGAAGGGACGAGCAGTACTTC. The chain recombines TRBV30 with TRBJ2-7; D possibly corresponds to TRBD2 (5 bases). Between the trimmed V and J ends, which lost 0 bases and 5 bases, there was a span of 14 bases. The CDR3 has 14 amino acids. CDR1 is GTSNPN and CDR2 is SVGIG in the germline V gene (reference sequence).

This chain joins TRBV14 and TRBJ1-2; maybe TRBD1 (6 bases). The V and J ends lost 4 bases and 4 bases respectively, with 16 bases between them. Looked up from germline, CDR1 is SGHDN and CDR2 is FVKESK. The CDR3 sequence is 15 residues long. CDR3 DNA sequence: TGTGCCAGCAGCCTTGGTTTTTCACAGGGCTATGGCTACACCTTC. It translates to CASSLGFSQGYGYTF.

The chain joins TRBV18 to TRBJ1-1; 8 bases match TRBD1. V dropped 5 bases and J dropped 3; count of bases not matched to a gene: 5. Per germline, CDR1 KGHSH and CDR2 LQKENI. CDR3 length equals 14 residues. This chain's CDR3 is CASSGQGPYTEAFF. The CDR3 DNA sequence: TGTGCCAGCTCAGGACAGGGACCGTACACTGAAGCTTTCTTT.

The chain uses TRBV5-1 and TRBJ2-5; D is possibly TRBD1 (5 bases). The ends were cut back, 5 bases at V and 2 bases at J, with 16 bases in the middle. Germline V gives CDR1 SGHRS, CDR2 YFSETQ. The CDR3 totals 15 residues. The CDR3 is CASRVVGAYQETQYF. CDR3 DNA sequence: TGCGCCAGCAGGGTCGTAGGGGCCTATCAAGAGACCCAGTACTTC.

V usage is TRBV15 and J usage is TRBJ2-7, with D maybe TRBD1 (5 bases). In germline, CDR1 is LNHNV, CDR2 YYDKDF (reference sequence). The CDR3 is made up of 17 amino acids. Trimming removed 0 bases from V and 0 bases from J, with 15 bases in between. The CDR3 loop reads CATSRDLTDSPSYEQYF. CDR3 nucleotides: TGTGCCACCAGCAGAGATCTGACCGACAGTCCCTCCTACGAGCAGTACTTC.

This clone was counted once. The rearrangement links TRBV19 to TRBJ1-4, with D possibly matching TRBD1 (6 bases). The V gene's germline CDR1 is LNHDA and CDR2 SQIVND (reference sequence). V was trimmed by 8 bases and J by 5 bases, leaving 12 bases between them. This CDR3 region has 13 residues. CDR3 nucleotides: TGTGCCAGTTCGGGGGCCTCAAATGAAAAACTGTTTTTT. It is translated as CASSGASNEKLFF.

The V and J genes are TRBV9 and TRBJ2-5; a weak D match, TRBD2 (6 bases). Between the trimmed V and J ends, which lost 2 bases and 4 bases, there was a span of 12 bases. The CDR3 extends over 14 amino acids. CDR1 and CDR2 (germline): SGDLS, YYNGEE. The CDR3 nucleotides read TGTGCCAGCAGCGTGACGGGGGAAGGAGAGACCCAGTACTTC. Translating gives CASSVTGEGETQYF.

This clone was seen just once. This rearrangement joins TRBV6-5 to TRBJ2-7, with a tentative D call TRBD2 (7 bases). Germline V CDR1 and CDR2: MNHEY, SVGAGI. Trimming pared 10 bases from V and 5 bases from J, leaving 15 bases between. The CDR3 is 12 residues long. In nucleotides, the CDR3 is TGTGCCACAGGGGTGGGGGGGGACGAGCAGTACTTC. Its translation is CATGVGGDEQYF.

By sample fraction, this clone is medium-sized. The chain uses TRBV10-3 and TRBJ2-7, with D hard to call. The germline V and J ends were trimmed by 0 bases and 2 bases, with 8 bases remaining between them. The CDR3 extends over 14 amino acids. Germline V CDR1 and CDR2: ENHRY, SYGVKD. CDR3: CAISESGLAYEQYF. Written as DNA, the CDR3 is TGTGCCATCAGTGAGTCGGGGTTGGCCTACGAGCAGTACTTC.

This clone appeared once. The V gene is TRBV5-5, the J gene TRBJ1-1; D is uncertain. Germline CDR1 reads SGHKS; CDR2 reads YYEKEE (reference sequence). There are 11 residues in the CDR3. Trimming took 5 bases from V and 2 from J, leaving 4 bases between them. The CDR3 DNA reads as TGTGCCAGCAGAGAAAACACTGAAGCTTTCTTT. Encoded protein: CASRENTEAFF.

V is TRBV2 and J is TRBJ2-2; D gene uncertain. This CDR3 has 10 residues. V was clipped by 8 bases and J by 5 bases, with 3 bases between them. Germline V lookup: CDR1 SNHLY, CDR2 FYNNEI. CDR3 bases: TGTGCCAGCGTTACCGGGGAGCTGTTTTTT. This encodes CASVTGELFF.